This TCR beta chain was observed in a study of T-cell reconstitution after alpha-beta-depleted transplantation in children. The study's findings and limits: Surviving recipient T cells and thymic progenitors accounted for the high day-60 TCRbeta diversity observed in some patients. About two months after transplant, alpha-beta T cells reportedly came from several hundred expanded graft clones. Diversity and T-cell counts at one year after transplant derived mostly from new T cells.

This clonotype was recorded a few times. Its antigen is as yet unknown. Germline V gene lookup returns CDR1 KGHSH and CDR2 LQKENI. The CDR3 extends over 16 amino acids. The J segment lost 3 bases and the V segment lost 4 bases, leaving 7 bases of the junction unmatched. TCRbeta library construction was performed incorporating unique molecular identifiers. TCRdb reprocessed the PCR reads with MiXCR, giving one entry per CDR3 protein. The sample lists approximately 120,000 distinct CDR3 sequences, around a tenth occurring once. The rearrangement links TRBV18 to TRBJ2-3; 10 bases are shared with TRBD2. The clonotype was recovered from a girl less than two years old who had a stem cell transplant for combined immunodeficiency, so the T cells may come from the graft donor. The sequenced sample was PBMCs, mostly from graft donor cells, obtained 180 days after TCRalphabeta/CD19-depleted stem cell transplant. The CDR3 reads CASSLIAGGHTDTQYF. For the CDR3, the DNA is TGTGCCAGCTCACTTATAGCGGGGGGCCATACAGATACGCAGTATTTT.